What follows are 24 T cell receptor beta chains derived from one specimen sequenced in a study of human T cells and chemical hapten exposure. Time point given: patch test 1, 2 weeks after DPC sensitization. Treatment: therapeutic diphenylcyclopropenone sensitization with weekly scalp DPC. TCRdb called the RACE reads again in MiXCR, with one record for every CDR3 protein. Among about 380,000 distinct CDR3 sequences listed, 4.8% were seen once. The sequenced sample was whole blood, obtained in connection with sensitization to the hapten diphenylcyclopropenone (DPC). The receptor set was obtained from a woman in her forties or fifties with alopecia areata. Some clones in this sample may be carry-over from other donors' samples.

This clonotype was observed at least ten times. V gene TRBV25-1 combines with J gene TRBJ2-5, with D tentatively TRBD1 (6 bases). The CDR3 covers 18 residues. Per the germline V gene, CDR1 is MGHDK and CDR2 is SYGVNS. V lost 4 bases and J lost 0, with 21 bases in between. DNA of the CDR3: TGTGCCAGCAGTGCGCTCCTCTGGGGCCGGGACAACCAAGAGACCCAGTACTTC. Amino acids: CASSALLWGRDNQETQYF.

The chain has TRBV4-1 and TRBJ1-5; 10 nucleotides line up with TRBD1. The V and J ends lost 5 bases and 5 bases, in that order; junction bases with no gene match: 9. The CDR3 spans 16 residues. Germline values: CDR1 MGHRA, CDR2 YSYEKL. The CDR3 DNA follows: TGCGCCAGCAGCATTCGACAGGGGGCTAAGGATCAGCCCCAGCATTTT. Its protein product is CASSIRQGAKDQPQHF.

In its sample, this clonotype was seen many times. CDR3 DNA sequence: TGTGCCAGCGGATTAGGGTCACCCCTCCACTTT. This gives the protein CASGLGSPLHF. The rearrangement joins TRBV6-6 to TRBJ1-6, with no clear D. The V end was cut by 8 bases, the J end by 10 bases, with 9 bases between. The CDR3 spans 11 residues. Germline CDR1 and CDR2: MNHNY and SVGAGI (reference sequence).

The CDR3 is CSAPSGQPSRNQPQHF. In DNA, the CDR3 is TGCAGTGCACCCTCGGGACAACCTTCTCGCAATCAGCCCCAGCATTTT. V usage is TRBV20-1 and J usage is TRBJ1-5, with a tentative D call TRBD1 (6 bases). Germline V gene lookup returns CDR1 DFQATT and CDR2 SNEGSKA (reference sequence). Trimming removed 6 bases at V and 2 bases at J, with 20 bases between. The CDR3 has 16 amino acids.

The chain carries TRBV6-2 or TRBV6-3 and TRBJ1-1; D unresolved. There are 15 residues in the CDR3. V was shortened by 10 bases and J by 4 bases, with 22 bases between the two germline ends. In germline, CDR1 is MNHEY, CDR2 SVGEGT. This CDR3 reads CATNKAAVSGTEAFF. The CDR3 DNA sequence: TGTGCCACCAACAAGGCGGCGGTATCTGGCACTGAAGCTTTCTTT.

This sequence joins TRBV24-1 and TRBJ2-2; D is tentatively TRBD1 or TRBD2 (5 bases each). The V end lost 5 bases, the J end lost 6 bases, and 12 bases lay between the germline ends. This CDR3 region has 14 residues. CDR1 KGHDR and CDR2 SFDVKD come from the germline V gene. The CDR3 protein is CATSAGTDPGELFF. CDR3 DNA sequence: TGTGCCACCAGTGCCGGGACGGATCCCGGGGAGCTGTTTTTT.

This clonotype was observed many times. This chain joins TRBV29-1 and TRBJ2-2; D gene ambiguous. Trimming took off 5 bases at V and 5 bases at J, with 6 bases between the two ends. The CDR3 is 11 residues long. The germline gives CDR1 SQVTM, CDR2 ANQGSEA. The CDR3 protein is CSVYSTGELFF. The CDR3 region has the DNA TGCAGCGTTTACAGTACCGGGGAGCTGTTTTTT.

This clonotype was seen ten or more times. V and J are TRBV6-2 or TRBV6-3 and TRBJ1-1; unclear D gene. The germline V and J ends were trimmed by 2 bases and 5 bases, with 6 bases remaining between them. The germline CDR1 and CDR2 sequences are MNHEY and SVGEGT. The CDR3 is 12 residues long. In DNA form, the CDR3 reads TGTGCCAGCAGTTACCTAGGGACTGAAGCTTTCTTT. Protein: CASSYLGTEAFF.

The sample holds a few counts of this clonotype. V is TRBV28 and J is TRBJ1-5; D perhaps matches TRBD1 (6 bases). This CDR3 comprises 17 residues. Trimming took off 5 bases at V and 5 bases at J, with 22 bases between the two ends. Germline V gives CDR1 MDHEN, CDR2 SYDVKM. CDR3 amino acids: CASSAQGSLEWYQPQHF. The CDR3 coding sequence is TGTGCCAGCAGTGCACAGGGCTCCCTAGAATGGTATCAGCCCCAGCATTTT.

This clonotype occurred a few times. The chain recombines TRBV20-1 with TRBJ2-1; TRBD2 is a possible D gene (6 bases). The germline V gene encodes CDR1 DFQATT and CDR2 SNEGSKA (reference sequence). V was cut by 0 bases and J by 8 bases, with 11 bases left in between. This CDR3 comprises 13 residues. CDR3 protein: CSARDAGNDEQFF. CDR3 DNA sequence: TGCAGTGCTAGAGACGCGGGAAACGATGAGCAGTTCTTC.

This clonotype was observed at least ten times. V usage is TRBV7-9 and J usage is TRBJ2-2; D is unresolved. The CDR3 is made up of 11 amino acids. Per the germline V gene, CDR1 is SEHNR and CDR2 is FQNEAQ (reference sequence). V was shortened by 7 bases and J by 4 bases, with 4 bases between the two germline ends. The CDR3, as DNA: TGTGCCAGCACCAGCACCGGGGAGCTGTTTTTT. Translated: CASTSTGELFF.

This clonotype was recorded many times. The chain combines TRBV24-1 with TRBJ1-2; 8 positions agree with TRBD1. The CDR3 is 14 amino acids. Germline V gives CDR1 KGHDR, CDR2 SFDVKD. Trimming at V came to 4 bases and at J to 8 bases, leaving 8 bases not matched to a gene. The CDR3 nucleotides read TGTGCCACCAGTGACCCAGGACAGGGAGGCGGCTACACCTTC. Its protein is CATSDPGQGGGYTF.

This clonotype was observed at least ten times. At one boundary the junction diverges from the germline segment, which might be a read error. The J gene is TRBJ2-5, the V gene TRBV5-1; the D gene is possibly TRBD2 (6 bases). The CDR3 length is 13 residues. CDR1 is SGHRS and CDR2 is YFSETQ in the germline V gene. DNA for the CDR3: TGTGCCAGCAGTTTGGGAGGAGAAGAGACCCAGTACTTC. It is translated as CASSLGGEETQYF.

This clonotype occurred many times. The chain employs TRBV24-1 and TRBJ2-1; no clear D. The CDR3 runs 11 residues. The V end lost 9 bases, the J end lost 7 bases, and 9 bases lay between the germline ends. Looked up from germline, CDR1 is KGHDR and CDR2 is SFDVKD. The CDR3 protein is CATEVPNEQFF. CDR3 bases: TGTGCCACCGAAGTACCGAATGAGCAGTTCTTC.

This clonotype showed up just a few times. This chain links TRBV25-1 with TRBJ2-3; D is uncertain. Germline CDR1 and CDR2: MGHDK and SYGVNS. This CDR3 spans 12 amino acids. The V and J ends lost 1 base and 6 bases respectively, with 5 bases between them. This CDR3 reads CASSESADTQYF. The DNA of the CDR3 is TGTGCCAGCAGTGAATCCGCGGATACGCAGTATTTT.

This clonotype was detected ten times or more. Here the CDR3 DNA reads TGTGCCAGCAGTTTTGGCCCATCGGACAATCAGCCCCAGCATTTT. Its translation is CASSFGPSDNQPQHF. This chain uses TRBV6-6 with TRBJ1-5, with D unresolved. Germline V gene lookup returns CDR1 MNHNY and CDR2 SVGAGI (reference sequence). CDR3 length: 15 residues. V shed 4 bases and J shed 3 bases, with 13 bases lying between them.

This clonotype has a handful of counts. The V and J genes are TRBV5-1 and TRBJ1-2; 10 bases line up with TRBD1. Germline values: CDR1 SGHRS, CDR2 YFSETQ. This CDR3 region has 16 residues. The trim removed 4 bases at V and 6 bases at J, leaving 12 bases unmatched. The CDR3 DNA reads as TGCGCCAGCAGCACCGGTCCCGGGACAGGGGCGAATGGCTACACCTTC. It specifies CASSTGPGTGANGYTF.

This clonotype came up a few times. This may be a read error, as it is one base from a much larger clone. The V gene is TRBV6-2 or TRBV6-3, the J gene TRBJ2-3; D gene ambiguous. V was pared by 7 bases and J by 0 bases, with 5 bases between. This CDR3 region has 12 residues. CDR1 is MNHEY, CDR2 SVGEGT, per germline. The CDR3 DNA reads as TGTGCCAGCACCCAAAGCACAGATACGCAGTATTTT. It is translated as CASTQSTDTQYF.

This clonotype was counted many times. This chain joins TRBV27 and TRBJ2-5; the D is unclear. From germline, CDR1 is MNHEY and CDR2 SMNVEV (reference sequence). V was pared by 4 bases and J by 5 bases, with 11 bases between. The CDR3 runs 13 residues. Here the CDR3 reads CASSSLLGETQYF. Written as DNA, the CDR3 is TGTGCCAGCAGTTCCCTCCTGGGGGAGACCCAGTACTTC.

The CDR3 reads CASSYGPGGVDYGYTF. The CDR3 DNA sequence: TGTGCCAGCAGTTACGGTCCAGGGGGCGTCGACTATGGCTACACCTTC. The genes are TRBV5-6 and TRBJ1-2; 8 positions agree with TRBD1. The V segment lost 5 bases and the J segment 3 bases; nucleotides outside the gene matches: 12. Germline CDR1 is SGHDT and CDR2 is YYEEEE. The CDR3 covers 16 residues.

This clonotype appeared many times. The chain couples TRBV20-1 to TRBJ1-1; 7 bases align to TRBD1. Germline-derived CDR1 and CDR2 are DFQATT and SNEGSKA (reference sequence). The CDR3 spans 13 residues. Trimming took 6 bases from V and 5 from J; bases not matched to a gene: 9. The CDR3 region is CSARDNRGTEAFF. The DNA for the CDR3 is TGCAGTGCCCGGGATAACAGGGGAACTGAAGCTTTCTTT.

This chain connects TRBV11-3 to TRBJ2-3; 7 bases fit TRBD1. CDR1 and CDR2 (germline): SGHNT, YENEEA. The CDR3 totals 13 residues. V lost 7 bases and J lost 0; bases outside the gene matches: 1. This CDR3 is CASTGQSTDTQYF. The DNA of the CDR3 is TGTGCCAGCACGGGACAGAGCACAGATACGCAGTATTTT.

This chain connects TRBV2 to TRBJ1-5, with a possible D match to TRBD1 (6 bases). From germline, CDR1 is SNHLY and CDR2 FYNNEI. V shed 3 bases and J shed 4 bases, with 13 bases lying between them. The CDR3 runs 15 residues. In DNA, the CDR3 is TGTGCCAGCAGTGACGCGGGGGGGCGGAATCAGCCCCAGCATTTT. This sequence encodes CASSDAGGRNQPQHF.

This clonotype was found a few times. The chain has TRBV7-8 and TRBJ2-3; D remains ambiguous. Germline V gives CDR1 SGHVS, CDR2 FQNEAQ. V was shortened by 2 bases and J by 6 bases, with 6 bases between the two germline ends. The length of the CDR3 is 12 residues. CDR3 region: CASSLYLDTQYF. The CDR3, as DNA: TGTGCCAGCAGCTTATATCTGGATACGCAGTATTTT.